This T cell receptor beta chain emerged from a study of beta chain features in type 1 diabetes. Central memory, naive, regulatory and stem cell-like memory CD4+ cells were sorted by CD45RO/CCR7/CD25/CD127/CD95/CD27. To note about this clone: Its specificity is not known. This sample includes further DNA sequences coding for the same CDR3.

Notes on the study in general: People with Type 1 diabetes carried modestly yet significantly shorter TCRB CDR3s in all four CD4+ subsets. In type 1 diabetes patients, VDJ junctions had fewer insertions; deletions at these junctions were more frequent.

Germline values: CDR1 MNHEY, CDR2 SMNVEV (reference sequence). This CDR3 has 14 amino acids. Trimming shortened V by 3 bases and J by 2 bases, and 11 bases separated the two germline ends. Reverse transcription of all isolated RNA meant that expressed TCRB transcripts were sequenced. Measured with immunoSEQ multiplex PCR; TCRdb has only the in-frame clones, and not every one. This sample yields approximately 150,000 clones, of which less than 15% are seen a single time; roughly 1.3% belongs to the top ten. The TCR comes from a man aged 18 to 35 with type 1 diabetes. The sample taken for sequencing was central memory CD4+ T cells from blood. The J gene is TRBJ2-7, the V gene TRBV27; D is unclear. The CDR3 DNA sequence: TGTGCCAGCAGTTTTGGCGCCGGAACCTACGAGCAGTACTTC. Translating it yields CASSFGAGTYEQYF.